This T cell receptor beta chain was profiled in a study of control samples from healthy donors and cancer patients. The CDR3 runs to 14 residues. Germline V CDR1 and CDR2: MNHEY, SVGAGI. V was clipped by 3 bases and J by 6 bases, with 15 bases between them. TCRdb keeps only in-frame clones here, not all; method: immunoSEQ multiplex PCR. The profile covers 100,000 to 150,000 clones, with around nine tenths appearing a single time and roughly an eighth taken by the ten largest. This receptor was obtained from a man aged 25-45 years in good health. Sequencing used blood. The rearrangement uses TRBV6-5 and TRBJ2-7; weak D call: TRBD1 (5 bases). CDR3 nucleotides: TGTGCCAGCAGTTATCAAAGGGGAAAAGGCGAGCAGTACGTC. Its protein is CASSYQRGKGEQYV.